Sequencing of this T cell receptor beta chain was carried out in a study of blood T cell repertoires in COVID-19. The CDR3 spans 16 residues. The V end lost 2 bases, the J end lost 7 bases, and 18 bases lay between the germline ends. Germline assignment: CDR1 SGHTA and CDR2 FQGTGA. The table came from immunoSEQ multiplex PCR; TCRdb's copy has only in-frame clones and leaves some out. The top ten hold roughly 2.9% of the sample, which has 250,000 to 400,000 clones, 75% to 90% seen once. During active infection, Seattle patients enrolled and were then monitored through disease. Source material: peripheral blood. The TCR was taken from a woman in her thirties with COVID-19, enrolled during active disease. The V and J genes are TRBV7-3 and TRBJ2-4; maybe TRBD1 (5 bases). DNA for the CDR3: TGTGCCAGCAGCTTAGATGTCCTGGACATGTCGAACATTCAGTACTTC. The encoded protein is CASSLDVLDMSNIQYF.